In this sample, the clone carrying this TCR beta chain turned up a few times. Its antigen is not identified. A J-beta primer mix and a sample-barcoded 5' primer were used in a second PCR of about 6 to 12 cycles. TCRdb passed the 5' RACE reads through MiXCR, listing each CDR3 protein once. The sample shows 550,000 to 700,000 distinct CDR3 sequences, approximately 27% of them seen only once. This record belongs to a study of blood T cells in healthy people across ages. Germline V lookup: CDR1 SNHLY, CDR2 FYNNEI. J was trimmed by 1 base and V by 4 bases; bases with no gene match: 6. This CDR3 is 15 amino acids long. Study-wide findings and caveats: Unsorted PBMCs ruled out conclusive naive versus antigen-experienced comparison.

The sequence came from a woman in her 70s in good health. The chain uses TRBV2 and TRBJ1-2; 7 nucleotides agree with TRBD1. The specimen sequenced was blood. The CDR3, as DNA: TGTGCCAGCAGTGCTCGACAGGGAAGTAACTATGGCTACACCTTC. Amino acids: CASSARQGSNYGYTF.